This TCR beta chain is from a study of breast tumors, draining lymph nodes, adjacent tissues. Study results and caveats: Tumors had less TCR diversity than lymph nodes, more than nontumor tissue.

Worth noting for this clonotype: Its antigen is unknown.

Axillary draining lymph nodes of breast cancer patients supplied the node samples. V was pared by 5 bases and J by 12 bases, with 15 bases of the junction left unmatched. This CDR3 region has 14 residues. The germline V gene encodes CDR1 SGHAT and CDR2 FQNNGV. From the multiplex PCR reads, TCRdb called clonotypes with MiXCR, one entry per CDR3 protein. The sample contains fewer than 200,000 distinct CDR3 sequences, about 33% of which appear only once. V and J are TRBV11-2 and TRBJ1-2; 7 bases map to TRBD1. This clonotype originated in a female donor with breast cancer. Some clones in this sample may be carry-over from other donors' samples. The sequenced sample was axillary lymph node tissue. CDR3 in amino acids: CASSIPGQKTGNTF. CDR3 nucleotides: TGTGCCAGCAGCATCCCGGGACAGAAGACTGGAAACACCTTC. The whole variable domain, filled in from reference TRBV11-2 and TRBJ1-2, reads EAGVAQSPRYKIIEKRQSVAFWCNPISGHATLYWYQQILGQGPKLLIQFQNNGVVDDSQLPKDRFSAERLKGVDSTLKIQPAKLEDSAVYLCASSIPGQKTGNTFGSGTRLTVV.